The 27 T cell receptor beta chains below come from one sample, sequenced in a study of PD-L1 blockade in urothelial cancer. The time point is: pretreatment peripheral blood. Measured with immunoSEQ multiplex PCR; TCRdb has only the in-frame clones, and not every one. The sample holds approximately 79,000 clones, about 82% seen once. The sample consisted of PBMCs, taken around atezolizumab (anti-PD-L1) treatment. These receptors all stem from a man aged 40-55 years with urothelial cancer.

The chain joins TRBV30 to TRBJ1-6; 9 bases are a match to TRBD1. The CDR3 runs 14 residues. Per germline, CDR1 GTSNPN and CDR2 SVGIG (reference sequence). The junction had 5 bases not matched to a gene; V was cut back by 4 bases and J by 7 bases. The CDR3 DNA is TGTGCCTGGACTAACGGACAGGGGAATTCACCCCTCCACTTT. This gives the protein CAWTNGQGNSPLHF.

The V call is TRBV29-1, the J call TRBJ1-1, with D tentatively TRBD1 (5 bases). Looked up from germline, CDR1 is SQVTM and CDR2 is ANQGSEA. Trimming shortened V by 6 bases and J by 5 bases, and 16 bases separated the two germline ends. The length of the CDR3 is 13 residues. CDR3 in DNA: TGCAGCGTCCAGGGAGGGGAGGGAACTGAAGCTTTCTTT. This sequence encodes CSVQGGEGTEAFF.

The CDR3 DNA reads TGTGCCAGCAGTTCAAGACTAGAGACGGACGAGCAGTACTTC. Protein product: CASSSRLETDEQYF. The gene calls are TRBV27 and TRBJ2-7; a possible D gene is TRBD2 (6 bases). Looked up from germline, CDR1 is MNHEY and CDR2 is SMNVEV (reference sequence). This CDR3 comprises 14 residues. V lost 4 bases to trimming and J lost 5 bases, with 15 bases between them.

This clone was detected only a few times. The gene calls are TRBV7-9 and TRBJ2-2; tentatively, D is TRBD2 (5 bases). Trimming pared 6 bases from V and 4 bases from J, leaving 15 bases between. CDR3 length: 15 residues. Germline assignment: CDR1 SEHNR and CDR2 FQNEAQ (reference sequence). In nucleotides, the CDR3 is TGTGCCAGCAGGGTAAAGGGAGTTACCACCGGGGAGCTGTTTTTT. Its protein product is CASRVKGVTTGELFF.

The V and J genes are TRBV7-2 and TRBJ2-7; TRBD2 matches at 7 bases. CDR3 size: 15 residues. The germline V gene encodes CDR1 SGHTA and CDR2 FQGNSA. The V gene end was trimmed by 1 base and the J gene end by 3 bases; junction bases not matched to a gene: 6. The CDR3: CASSLVGGRGYEQYF. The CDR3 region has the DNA TGTGCCAGCAGCTTAGTGGGCGGGAGAGGCTACGAGCAGTACTTC.

The CDR3, as DNA: TGTGCCAGCAGCGGAACAGCAGGGAACACTGAAGCTTTCTTT. Amino acids: CASSGTAGNTEAFF. V gene TRBV9 combines with J gene TRBJ1-1, with D unresolved. Germline CDR1 SGDLS, CDR2 YYNGEE. The CDR3 is 14 amino acids. Trimming cost V 3 bases and J 1 base, with 10 bases left between them.

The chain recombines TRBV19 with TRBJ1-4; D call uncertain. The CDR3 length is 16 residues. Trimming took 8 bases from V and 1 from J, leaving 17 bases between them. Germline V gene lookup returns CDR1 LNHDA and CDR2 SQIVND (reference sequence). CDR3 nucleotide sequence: TGTGCCAGTGGTTATTTTCGGGGTCGAACTAATGAAAAACTGTTTTTT. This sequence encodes CASGYFRGRTNEKLFF.

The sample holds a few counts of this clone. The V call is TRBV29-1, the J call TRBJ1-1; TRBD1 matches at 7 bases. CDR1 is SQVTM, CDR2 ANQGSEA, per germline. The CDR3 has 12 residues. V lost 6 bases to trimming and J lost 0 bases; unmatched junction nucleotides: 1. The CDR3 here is CSVGQVNTEAFF. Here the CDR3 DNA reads TGCAGCGTCGGACAGGTGAACACTGAAGCTTTCTTT.

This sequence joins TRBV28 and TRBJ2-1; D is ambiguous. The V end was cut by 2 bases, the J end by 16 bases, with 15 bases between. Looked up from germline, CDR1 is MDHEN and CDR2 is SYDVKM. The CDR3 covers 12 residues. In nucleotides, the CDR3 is TGTGCCAGCAGTTTACCGTCAGGCCCCAGCTTCTTC. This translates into CASSLPSGPSFF.

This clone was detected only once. CDR3 amino acids: CASITGDSNQPQHF. DNA of the CDR3: TGTGCCAGCATCACAGGGGATAGCAATCAGCCCCAGCATTTT. V usage is TRBV6-5 and J usage is TRBJ1-5, with 7 bases aligning to TRBD1. V lost 7 bases, J lost 0 bases, and 3 bases stayed unmatched. This CDR3 is 14 amino acids long. CDR1 is MNHEY, CDR2 SVGAGI, per germline.

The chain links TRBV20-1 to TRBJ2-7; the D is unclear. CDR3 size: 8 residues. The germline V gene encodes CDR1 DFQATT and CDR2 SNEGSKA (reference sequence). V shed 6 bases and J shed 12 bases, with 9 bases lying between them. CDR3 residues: CSAGPLYF. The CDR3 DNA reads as TGCAGTGCCGGTCCCCTGTACTTC.

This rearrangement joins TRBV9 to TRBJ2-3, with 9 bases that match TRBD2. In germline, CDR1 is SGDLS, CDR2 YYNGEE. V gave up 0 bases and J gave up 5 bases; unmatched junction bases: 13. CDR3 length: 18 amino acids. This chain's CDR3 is CASSVGTAGGDWGDTQYF. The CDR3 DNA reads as TGTGCCAGCAGCGTAGGAACAGCGGGAGGAGATTGGGGAGATACGCAGTATTTT.

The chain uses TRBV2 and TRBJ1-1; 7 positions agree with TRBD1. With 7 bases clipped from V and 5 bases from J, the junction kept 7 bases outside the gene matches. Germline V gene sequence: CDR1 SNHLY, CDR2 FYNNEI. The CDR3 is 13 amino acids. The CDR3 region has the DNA TGTGCCAGCACCCCAGAGACAGGGACTGAAGCTTTCTTT. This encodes CASTPETGTEAFF.

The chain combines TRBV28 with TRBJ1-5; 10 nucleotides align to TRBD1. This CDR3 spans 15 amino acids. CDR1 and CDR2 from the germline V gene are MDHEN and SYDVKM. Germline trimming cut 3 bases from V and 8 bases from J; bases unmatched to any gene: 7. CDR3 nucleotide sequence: TGTGCCAGCAGTTTCGGACCGGGACAGGGGAAGCCCCAGCATTTT. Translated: CASSFGPGQGKPQHF.

In nucleotides, the CDR3 is TGCAGCGTTGCTCAGGGAAGCGAAAAACTGTTTTTT. This encodes CSVAQGSEKLFF. The rearrangement links TRBV29-1 to TRBJ1-4; maybe TRBD1 (5 bases). Trimming removed 4 bases from V and 8 bases from J, with 11 bases in between. CDR1 and CDR2 (germline): SQVTM, ANQGSEA. The length of the CDR3 is 12 residues.

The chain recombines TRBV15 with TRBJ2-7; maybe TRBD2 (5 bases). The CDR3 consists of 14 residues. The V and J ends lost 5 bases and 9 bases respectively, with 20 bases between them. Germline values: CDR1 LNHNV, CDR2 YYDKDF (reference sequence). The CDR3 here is CATSPEKLVLSQYF. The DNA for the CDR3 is TGTGCCACCAGCCCAGAGAAACTAGTTTTGTCGCAGTACTTC.

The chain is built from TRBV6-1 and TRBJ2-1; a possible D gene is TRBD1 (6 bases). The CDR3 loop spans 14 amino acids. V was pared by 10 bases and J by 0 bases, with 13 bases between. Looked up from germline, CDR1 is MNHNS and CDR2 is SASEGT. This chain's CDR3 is CATNTGISYNEQFF. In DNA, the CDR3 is TGTGCCACAAACACAGGGATCTCCTACAATGAGCAGTTCTTC.

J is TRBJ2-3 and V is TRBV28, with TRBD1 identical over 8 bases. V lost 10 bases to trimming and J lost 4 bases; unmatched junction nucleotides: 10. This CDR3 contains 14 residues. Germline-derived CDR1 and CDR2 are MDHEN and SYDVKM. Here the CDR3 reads CATLSDRAPDTQYF. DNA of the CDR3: TGTGCCACTCTATCGGACAGGGCGCCAGATACGCAGTATTTT.

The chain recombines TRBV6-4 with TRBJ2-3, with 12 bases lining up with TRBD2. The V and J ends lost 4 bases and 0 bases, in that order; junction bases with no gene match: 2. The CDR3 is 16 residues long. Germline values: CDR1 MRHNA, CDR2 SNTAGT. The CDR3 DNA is TGTGCCAGCAGTGCCCTAGCGGGAGGGAGCACAGATACGCAGTATTTT. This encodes CASSALAGGSTDTQYF.

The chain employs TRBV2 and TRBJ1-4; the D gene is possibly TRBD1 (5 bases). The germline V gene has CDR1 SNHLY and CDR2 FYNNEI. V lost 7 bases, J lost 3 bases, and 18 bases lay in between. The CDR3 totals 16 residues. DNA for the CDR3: TGTGCCAGCAAACAGGAGGCGGGGGGGGCTAATGAAAAACTGTTTTTT. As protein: CASKQEAGGANEKLFF.

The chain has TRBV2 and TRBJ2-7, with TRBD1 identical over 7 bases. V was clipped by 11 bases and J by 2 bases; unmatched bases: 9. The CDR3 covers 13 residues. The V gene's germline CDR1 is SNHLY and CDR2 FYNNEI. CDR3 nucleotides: TGTGCCTCCTCCGGGACAGCCACCTACGAGCAGTACTTC. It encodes CASSGTATYEQYF.

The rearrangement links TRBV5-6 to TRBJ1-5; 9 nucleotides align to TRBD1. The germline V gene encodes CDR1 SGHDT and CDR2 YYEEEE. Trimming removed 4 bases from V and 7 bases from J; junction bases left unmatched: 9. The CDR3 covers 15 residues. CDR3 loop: CASSPGTGFGQPQHF. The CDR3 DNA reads TGTGCCAGCAGCCCCGGGACAGGGTTCGGACAGCCCCAGCATTTT.

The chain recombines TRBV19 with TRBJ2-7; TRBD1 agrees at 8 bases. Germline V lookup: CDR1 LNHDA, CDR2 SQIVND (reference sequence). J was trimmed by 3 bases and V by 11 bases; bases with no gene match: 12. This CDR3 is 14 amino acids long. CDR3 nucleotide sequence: TGTGCCGGATCCCGGGACAGGTGTATCTACGAGCAGTACTTC. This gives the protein CAGSRDRCIYEQYF.

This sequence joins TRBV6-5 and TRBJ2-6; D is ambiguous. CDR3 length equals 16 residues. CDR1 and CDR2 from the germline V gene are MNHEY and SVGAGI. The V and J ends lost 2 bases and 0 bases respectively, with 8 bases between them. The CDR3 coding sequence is TGTGCCAGCAGTTACGATCTGGCCTCTGGGGCCAACGTCCTGACTTTC. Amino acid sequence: CASSYDLASGANVLTF.

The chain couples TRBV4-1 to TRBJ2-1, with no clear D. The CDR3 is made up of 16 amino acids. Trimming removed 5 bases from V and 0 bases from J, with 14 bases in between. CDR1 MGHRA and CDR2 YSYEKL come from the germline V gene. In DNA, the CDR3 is TGCGCCAGCAGCAGAGGCGTCTGGAGCTCCTACAATGAGCAGTTCTTC. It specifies CASSRGVWSSYNEQFF.

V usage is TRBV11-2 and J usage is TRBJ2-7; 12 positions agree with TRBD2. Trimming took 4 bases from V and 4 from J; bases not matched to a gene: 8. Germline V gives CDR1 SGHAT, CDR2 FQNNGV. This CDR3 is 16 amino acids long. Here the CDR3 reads CASSWTGTSGLYEQYF. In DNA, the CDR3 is TGTGCCAGCAGCTGGACCGGGACTAGCGGGTTATACGAGCAGTACTTC.

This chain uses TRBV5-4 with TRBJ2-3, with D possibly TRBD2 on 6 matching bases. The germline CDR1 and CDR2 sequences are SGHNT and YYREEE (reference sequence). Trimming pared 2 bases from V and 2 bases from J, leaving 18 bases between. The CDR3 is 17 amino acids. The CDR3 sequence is CASSFRLAWGTTDTQYF. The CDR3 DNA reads TGTGCCAGCAGCTTTCGTCTAGCGTGGGGGACCACAGATACGCAGTATTTT.